These 8 T cell receptor beta chains were all obtained from the same sample, sequenced in a study of OX40 agonist ivuxolimab in advanced cancers. TCRdb's table, derived via immunoSEQ multiplex PCR, lists solely in-frame clones and lacks some. The sample includes 69,000 or so clones, about four fifths seen only once; the top ten take approximately 6.3%. This specimen consisted of CD4+ or CD8+ T cells sorted from blood, obtained in a trial of the OX40 agonist ivuxolimab. The receptor set was obtained from an adult with an advanced solid tumor such as melanoma, head and neck, liver or kidney cancer.

The CDR3 sequence: CASSPQGYSNQPQHF. The DNA for the CDR3 is TGTGCCAGCAGTCCCCAGGGTTATAGCAATCAGCCCCAGCATTTT. The rearrangement uses TRBV6-5 and TRBJ1-5; TRBD1 might be the D (5 bases). The V end was cut by 5 bases, the J end by 0 bases, with 11 bases between. CDR1 and CDR2 from the germline V gene are MNHEY and SVGAGI. The length of the CDR3 is 15 residues.

The J gene is TRBJ2-5, the V gene TRBV7-2; no definite D call. This CDR3 contains 12 residues. Trimming took 2 bases from V and 5 from J, leaving 6 bases between them. Germline V gene sequence: CDR1 SGHTA, CDR2 FQGNSA. As DNA, the CDR3 is TGTGCCAGCAGCTTAATGTCGGAGACCCAGTACTTC. The encoded protein is CASSLMSETQYF.

The chain has TRBV2 and TRBJ1-5; TRBD1 is a possible D gene (5 bases). The germline V gene encodes CDR1 SNHLY and CDR2 FYNNEI. V lost 4 bases to trimming and J lost 4 bases, with 11 bases between them. The CDR3 loop spans 14 amino acids. This chain's CDR3 is CASSVQGENQPQHF. CDR3 nucleotide sequence: TGTGCCAGCAGTGTTCAGGGCGAAAATCAGCCCCAGCATTTT.

A note on this clone: A far larger clone is just one base off, so this is likely a read error. Other DNA sequences from this sample encode an identical CDR3 as well. This rearrangement joins TRBV2 to TRBJ2-7; D may match TRBD1 or TRBD2 (5 bases each). The V end was cut by 6 bases, the J end by 2 bases, with 17 bases between. Germline assignment: CDR1 SNHLY and CDR2 FYNNEI. The CDR3 totals 15 residues. The CDR3 DNA follows: TGTGCCAGCAGCCTCCCGGGCCCGGGACCCTACGAGCAGTACTTC. Translation: CASSLPGPGPYEQYF.

The chain carries TRBV29-1 and TRBJ2-3; D is perhaps TRBD2 (6 bases). V lost 7 bases and J lost 3, with 17 bases in between. Germline-derived CDR1 and CDR2 are SQVTM and ANQGSEA. The CDR3 length is 14 residues. The CDR3 region is CSALKQAGTDTQYF. DNA for the CDR3: TGCAGCGCCCTAAAACAGGCGGGAACAGATACGCAGTATTTT.

This chain connects TRBV28 to TRBJ1-2; perhaps TRBD1 as D (5 bases). CDR1 and CDR2 (germline): MDHEN, SYDVKM. The V end lost 4 bases, the J end lost 6 bases, and 18 bases lay between the germline ends. The CDR3 has 15 amino acids. The DNA for the CDR3 is TGTGCCAGCAGTTCTGAGGGAGGGGAGTTCGATGGCTACACCTTC. Protein product: CASSSEGGEFDGYTF.

CDR3 region: CATSRDEGEKLFF. Written as DNA, the CDR3 is TGTGCCACCAGCAGGGATGAAGGGGAAAAACTGTTTTTT. The chain carries TRBV15 and TRBJ1-4; D gene uncertain. The CDR3 is 13 residues long. Trimming pared 3 bases from V and 8 bases from J, leaving 10 bases between. Germline-derived CDR1 and CDR2 are LNHNV and YYDKDF (reference sequence).

The rearrangement uses TRBV7-9 and TRBJ2-3, with 8 nucleotides matching TRBD1. After removal of 7 bases from V and 5 bases from J, the junction contained 8 bases not matched to a gene. This CDR3 has 14 residues. CDR1 is SEHNR and CDR2 is FQNEAQ in the germline V gene (reference sequence). The CDR3 DNA is TGTGCCAGCACCCATGGACAGGGAAGAGATACGCAGTATTTT. Translation gives CASTHGQGRDTQYF.